This T cell receptor (beta chain) is from a study of blood T cell repertoires in COVID-19. Losses at the gene ends were 3 bases for V and 6 bases for J; bases not matched to a gene: 6. This CDR3 is 15 amino acids long. Germline-derived CDR1 and CDR2 are ENHRY and SYGVKD. Libraries were prepared by immunoSEQ multiplex PCR; TCRdb keeps only in-frame clonotypes and omits some of them. The sample carries approximately 140,000 clones, roughly 85% recorded once. Sample: peripheral blood. The gene calls are TRBV10-3 and TRBJ2-1; 9 bases align to TRBD1. This receptor was identified in a man aged 55-75 years with acute or convalescent COVID-19. DNA for the CDR3: TGTGCCATCAGTGACTTAGGGACAGGGCGCAATGAGCAGTTCTTC. It codes for CAISDLGTGRNEQFF.